This TCR beta chain appears in the sequencing data of a study of blood T cell repertoires in COVID-19. This CDR3 region has 13 residues. The germline CDR1 and CDR2 sequences are SGHTS and YDEGEE. Trimming cost V 5 bases and J 4 bases; bases outside gene matches: 5. Assay used: immunoSEQ multiplex PCR; TCRdb lists only in-frame clones, some missing. This table has about 17,000 clones, 89% appearing once. The rearrangement links TRBV5-8 to TRBJ2-5; 7 nucleotides match TRBD1. This receptor was taken from a man in his 60s with active COVID-19. Sequencing was done on a sample of peripheral blood. The chain's CDR3 is CASSYRGIETQYF. CDR3 nucleotide sequence: TGTGCCAGCAGTTACAGGGGAATAGAGACCCAGTACTTC. Based on the CDR3 plus reference TRBV5-8 and TRBJ2-5, the full variable domain is EAGVTQSPTHLIKTRGQQATLRCSPISGHTSVYWYQQALGLGLQFLLWYDEGEERNRGNFPPRFSGRQFPNYSSELNVNALELEDSALYLCASSYRGIETQYFGPGTRLLVL.